This T cell receptor (beta chain) was identified in a study of CD8+ T cells in alopecia areata. Notes on the study in general: Sequences from scalp samples also cover resident alphabeta T cells of normal skin. Scalp lesions, especially in alopecia totalis/universalis, had higher clonality than normal scalp.

As concerns this clone: Its antigen is not identified. Gene names are mouse gene names. The missing CDR3 end, 4 residues past where the read stops, is filled in from the germline J gene.

Pooled cells of cutaneous lymph node origin were sorted on CD4, CD8alpha, NKG2D, NKG2ACE and other markers. Germline CDR1 is NSQYPW and CDR2 is LRSPGD (reference sequence). After removal of 3 bases from V and 0 bases from J, the junction contained 5 bases not matched to a gene. This CDR3 has 16 amino acids. Sequencing relied on a cDNA template that was reverse transcribed from extracted RNA. Profiling relied on immunoSEQ multiplex PCR, and the TCRdb table lists in-frame clones only, not all of them. The sample lists 270,000 or so clones, none appearing once, the ten largest making up roughly 1.2%. The gene calls are TRBV1 and TRBJ2-7, with 10 bases lining up with TRBD2. The clonotype originates from a C3H/HeJ mouse with alopecia areata. The MHC haplotype of the strain is H2-k. Sequencing was done on a sample of CD4+ T cells sorted from a lymph node. CDR3 bases read: TGCACCTGCAGTGCGCACTGGGGGGGGAGCTCCTAT. Its protein is CTCSAHWGGSSY. The whole CDR3 is CTCSAHWGGSSYEQYF.